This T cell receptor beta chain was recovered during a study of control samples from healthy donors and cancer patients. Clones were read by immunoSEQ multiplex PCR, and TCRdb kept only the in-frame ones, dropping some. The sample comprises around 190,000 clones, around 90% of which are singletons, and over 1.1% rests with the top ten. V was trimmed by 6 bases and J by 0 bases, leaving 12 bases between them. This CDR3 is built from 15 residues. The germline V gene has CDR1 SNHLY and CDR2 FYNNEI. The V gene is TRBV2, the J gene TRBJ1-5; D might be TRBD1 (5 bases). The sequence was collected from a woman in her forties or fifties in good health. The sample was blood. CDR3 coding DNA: TGTGCCAGCAGCGATCGGGGACTTAGCAATCAGCCCCAGCATTTT. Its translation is CASSDRGLSNQPQHF. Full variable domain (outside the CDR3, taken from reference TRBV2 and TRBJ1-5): EPEVTQTPSHQVTQMGQEVILRCVPISNHLYFYWYRQILGQKVEFLVSFYNNEISEKSEIFDDQFSVERPDGSNFTLKIRSTKLEDSAMYFCASSDRGLSNQPQHFGDGTRLSIL.